Following are 15 T cell receptor beta chains from one sample sequenced in a study of T cells in Graves' hyperthyroidism and ophthalmopathy. RNA transcripts gave rise to amplified TCR beta CDR3 regions. Carried out on the TCR CDR3, a first-round RT-PCR used the HTBI primer set. TCRdb analysed the multiplex PCR reads with MiXCR anew, one entry per CDR3 protein. The data show about 360,000 distinct CDR3 sequences, roughly an eighth seen once. Sequencing was carried out using blood. Receptor source: a woman aged 18-29 years with Graves' hyperthyroidism.

This clonotype came up many times. This rearrangement joins TRBV3-1 to TRBJ1-2; D ambiguous. Germline V lookup: CDR1 LGHDT, CDR2 YNNKEL (reference sequence). Trimming removed 1 base from V and 4 bases from J, with 10 bases in between. This CDR3 has 14 residues. CDR3 bases: TGTGCCAGCAGCCAAGTAGGAGACACCTATGGCTACACCTTC. Translation: CASSQVGDTYGYTF.

This clonotype has at least ten counts. The genes are TRBV12-3 or TRBV12-4 and TRBJ1-2; D uncertain. V lost 3 bases and J 1 base, leaving 15 bases between the germline ends. The CDR3 consists of 16 residues. The CDR3 is CASSFLRTSYNYGYTF. In DNA form, the CDR3 reads TGTGCCAGCAGTTTCCTAAGGACGAGCTATAACTATGGCTACACCTTC.

This clonotype was seen many times. The chain combines TRBV12-3 or TRBV12-4 with TRBJ2-7; 7 positions agree with TRBD1. The trim removed 6 bases at V and 0 bases at J, leaving 2 bases unmatched. This CDR3 has 13 amino acids. The CDR3 protein is CASSRDSSYEQYF. CDR3 coding DNA: TGTGCCAGCAGCCGGGACAGCTCCTACGAGCAGTACTTC.

This clonotype was detected ten times or more. The chain has TRBV7-2 and TRBJ2-1, with D possibly TRBD2 on 5 matching bases. Germline-derived CDR1 and CDR2 are SGHTA and FQGNSA. The CDR3 extends over 13 amino acids. V was clipped by 5 bases and J by 5 bases, with 10 bases between them. The DNA of the CDR3 is TGTGCCAGCAGCCCCGGACTCCACAATGAGCAGTTCTTC. It encodes CASSPGLHNEQFF.

Ten or more counts support this clonotype. Written as DNA, the CDR3 is TGTGCCAGCTTATCCCAGGACAGGCGAAACTACGAGCAGTACTTC. This gives the protein CASLSQDRRNYEQYF. This chain joins TRBV28 and TRBJ2-7; 7 nucleotides align to TRBD1. This CDR3 has 15 amino acids. The J segment lost 3 bases and the V segment lost 8 bases, leaving 13 bases of the junction unmatched. Germline V lookup: CDR1 MDHEN, CDR2 SYDVKM.

This chain uses TRBV4-1 with TRBJ1-6; no firm D call. V was shortened by 4 bases and J by 6 bases, with 10 bases between the two germline ends. The CDR3 runs 14 residues. Germline V gene lookup returns CDR1 MGHRA and CDR2 YSYEKL. CDR3 protein: CASSPTGINSPLHF. CDR3 DNA sequence: TGCGCCAGCAGCCCGACCGGGATTAATTCACCCCTCCACTTT.

There are many counts of this clonotype. The rearrangement uses TRBV28 and TRBJ1-2; D unresolved. This CDR3 region has 14 residues. The V end lost 7 bases, the J end lost 5 bases, and 17 bases lay between the germline ends. Germline V gene lookup returns CDR1 MDHEN and CDR2 SYDVKM. In DNA, the CDR3 is TGTGCCAGCATCAACAGCAGGTCCCCGTATGGCTACACCTTC. Its protein is CASINSRSPYGYTF.

This clonotype was seen only a few times. V and J are TRBV11-1 and TRBJ2-7, with unresolved D. V was cut by 8 bases and J by 0 bases, with 14 bases left in between. Germline loops: CDR1 SGHAT, CDR2 FQDESV (reference sequence). This CDR3 comprises 14 residues. CDR3 residues: CASRPRATSYEQYF. In DNA form, the CDR3 reads TGTGCCAGCCGCCCAAGGGCAACCTCCTACGAGCAGTACTTC.

This rearrangement joins TRBV11-3 to TRBJ2-3; 13 nucleotides agree with TRBD2. V dropped 5 bases and J dropped 7; count of bases not matched to a gene: 9. This CDR3 is built from 16 residues. Germline CDR1 and CDR2: SGHNT and YENEEA. CDR3 DNA: TGTGCCAGCAGCCCCGGGACTAGCGGGATTCAGTATACGCAGTATTTT. Translation: CASSPGTSGIQYTQYF.

The V gene is TRBV20-1, the J gene TRBJ2-4, with 9 positions matching TRBD2. The trim removed 2 bases at V and 6 bases at J, leaving 5 bases unmatched. CDR1 is DFQATT, CDR2 SNEGSKA, per germline (reference sequence). The CDR3 has 14 amino acids. CDR3 region: CSARLAGSLNIQYF. For the CDR3, the DNA is TGCAGTGCTAGACTAGCGGGGTCCCTAAACATTCAGTACTTC.

The table lists this clonotype with many counts. This chain uses TRBV28 with TRBJ2-7; D might be TRBD1 (6 bases). CDR1 MDHEN and CDR2 SYDVKM come from the germline V gene. This CDR3 has 12 amino acids. V dropped 5 bases and J dropped 6 bases, with 11 bases sitting between them. The CDR3 protein is CASSQQGPEQYF. DNA for the CDR3: TGTGCCAGCAGTCAACAGGGCCCCGAGCAGTACTTC.

The chain joins TRBV4-2 to TRBJ1-1; D perhaps matches TRBD1 (5 bases). CDR1 is LGHNA, CDR2 YNFKEQ, per germline. The CDR3 covers 14 residues. Trimming shortened V by 0 bases and J by 4 bases, and 9 bases separated the two germline ends. In nucleotides, the CDR3 is TGTGCCAGCAGCCAAGATGAGGGACCCACTGAAGCTTTCTTT. It yields the protein CASSQDEGPTEAFF.

This clonotype was detected many times. The chain carries TRBV12-3 or TRBV12-4 and TRBJ1-5, with 8 positions matching TRBD1. J gave up 4 bases and V 6 bases, and 5 bases lay outside the gene matches. The CDR3 has 14 residues. The CDR3 region has the DNA TGTGCCAGCAGGGGGACAGGAGAGAATCAGCCCCAGCATTTT. This gives the protein CASRGTGENQPQHF.

This clonotype was picked up many times. J is TRBJ1-2 and V is TRBV5-8; D unresolved. This CDR3 has 13 residues. Trimming left V 4 bases short and J 4 bases short, with 11 bases between. Germline V gives CDR1 SGHTS, CDR2 YDEGEE. The CDR3 sequence: CASSAGRGYGYTF. Here the CDR3 DNA reads TGTGCCAGCAGCGCAGGACGGGGCTATGGCTACACCTTC.

This clonotype came up many times. J is TRBJ1-5 and V is TRBV13; 8 bases agree with TRBD1. This CDR3 is built from 14 residues. Germline V gene data show CDR1 as PRHDT and CDR2 as FYEKMQ (reference sequence). J was trimmed by 6 bases and V by 2 bases; bases with no gene match: 3. The chain's CDR3 is CASSLQGAGQPQHF. The CDR3 DNA is TGTGCCAGCAGCTTACAGGGGGCAGGTCAGCCCCAGCATTTT.